The 20 T cell receptor beta chains below all came from one sample that was sequenced in a study of shared clonotypes between healthy human individuals. Repertoires were generated with immunoSEQ multiplex PCR, while TCRdb's copy carries only in-frame clones and drops some. This sample yields a few million clones, of which more than 80% are seen a single time; more than 0.12% belongs to the top ten. The source material was naive CD4+ T cells sorted from blood. Stated subset: CD45RA+ positively selected. The source is a man younger than 35 in good health.

The CDR3 coding sequence is TGCAGCGGGGACCCGAAGTTTCAGCCCCAGCATTTT. Protein sequence: CSGDPKFQPQHF. This chain joins TRBV29-1 and TRBJ1-5, with D tentatively TRBD1 (5 bases). Deletions cut 7 bases from V and 6 bases from J, with 13 bases between. This CDR3 contains 12 residues. Germline V gene data show CDR1 as SQVTM and CDR2 as ANQGSEA.

The rearrangement links TRBV19 to TRBJ2-7; tentative D call: TRBD2 (7 bases). V lost 4 bases, J lost 7 bases, and 20 bases lay in between. Germline V lookup: CDR1 LNHDA, CDR2 SQIVND (reference sequence). This CDR3 has 15 amino acids. The CDR3 loop is CASSTNSGGAEEQYF. The CDR3 DNA is TGTGCCAGTAGTACCAACAGTGGGGGGGCGGAGGAGCAGTACTTC.

The chain uses TRBV4-3 and TRBJ1-6; 9 bases agree with TRBD1. Germline lookup yields CDR1 LGHNA and CDR2 YSLEER. The ends lost 4 bases at V and 9 bases at J; junction bases unmatched: 22. The CDR3 totals 20 residues. The CDR3 here is CASSLPPRDRALSPGSPLHF. CDR3 sequence (DNA): TGCGCCAGCAGCCTACCACCCCGGGACAGGGCCCTCAGTCCGGGTTCACCCCTCCACTTT.

V usage is TRBV6-5 and J usage is TRBJ1-6; D call uncertain. In germline, CDR1 is MNHEY, CDR2 SVGAGI. The germline V and J ends were trimmed by 6 bases and 2 bases, with 8 bases remaining between them. This CDR3 contains 14 residues. CDR3 residues: CASRVGTYNSPLHF. DNA of the CDR3: TGTGCCAGCAGGGTCGGGACCTATAATTCACCCCTCCACTTT.

This rearrangement joins TRBV10-3 to TRBJ1-2; 7 nucleotides match TRBD1. The germline V gene has CDR1 ENHRY and CDR2 SYGVKD. The V segment lost 3 bases and the J segment 7 bases; nucleotides outside the gene matches: 2. The CDR3 consists of 12 residues. The DNA of the CDR3 is TGTGCCATCAGTGAACAGGGGACTGGCTACACCTTC. Its protein product is CAISEQGTGYTF.

The rearrangement joins TRBV5-1 to TRBJ2-1; 10 bases agree with TRBD2. The V gene's germline CDR1 is SGHRS and CDR2 YFSETQ. This CDR3 comprises 16 residues. The J segment lost 7 bases and the V segment lost 3 bases, leaving 10 bases of the junction unmatched. As DNA, the CDR3 is TGCGCCAGCAGCTGGGCGATAGGACTAGCGGATAATGAGCAGTTCTTC. Translated, it gives CASSWAIGLADNEQFF.

This chain uses TRBV20-1 with TRBJ2-7; D may match TRBD1 or TRBD2 (5 bases each). Deletions cut 4 bases from V and 5 bases from J, with 9 bases between. The CDR3 extends over 11 amino acids. Germline V gene data show CDR1 as DFQATT and CDR2 as SNEGSKA (reference sequence). The CDR3, as DNA: TGCAGTGCTATCAGGGAGCACGAGCAGTACTTC. This translates into CSAIREHEQYF.

The V call is TRBV15, the J call TRBJ2-3; D is unclear. The CDR3 spans 17 residues. CDR1 is LNHNV, CDR2 YYDKDF, per germline (reference sequence). The V end lost 0 bases, the J end lost 4 bases, and 17 bases lay between the germline ends. Here the CDR3 DNA reads TGTGCCACCAGCAGAGAAATCGGGCCGACCGGCCCAGATACGCAGTATTTT. Its translation is CATSREIGPTGPDTQYF. The full variable domain, completed using reference TRBV15 and TRBJ2-3, is DAMVIQNPRYQVTQFGKPVTLSCSQTLNHNVMYWYQQKSSQAPKLLFHYYDKDFNNEADTPDNFQSRRPNTSFCFLDIRSPGLGDTAMYLCATSREIGPTGPDTQYFGPGTRLTVL.

The chain is built from TRBV18 and TRBJ1-2; D is uncertain. This CDR3 is 16 amino acids long. Germline V CDR1 and CDR2: KGHSH, LQKENI. Trimming pared 2 bases from V and 8 bases from J, leaving 21 bases between. CDR3 region: CASSPTLGDNSVGYTF. Written as DNA, the CDR3 is TGTGCCAGCTCACCAACACTCGGCGACAACTCCGTCGGCTACACCTTC.

About this clone: This sample includes further DNA sequences coding for the same CDR3. This chain uses TRBV5-1 with TRBJ2-1; D perhaps matches TRBD1 (6 bases). The ends were cut back, 0 bases at V and 4 bases at J, with 11 bases in the middle. The CDR3 contains 15 residues. From germline, CDR1 is SGHRS and CDR2 YFSETQ. CDR3 DNA: TGCGCCAGCAGCTTGGAACAGGGAACTTACAATGAGCAGTTCTTC. Translated, it gives CASSLEQGTYNEQFF.

On this clone: The sample carries other DNA sequences with the same CDR3. This chain connects TRBV11-2 to TRBJ2-1; a weak D match, TRBD1 (6 bases). CDR1 is SGHAT, CDR2 FQNNGV, per germline. The CDR3 is made up of 15 amino acids. Trimming took 2 bases from V and 0 from J, leaving 8 bases between them. In nucleotides, the CDR3 is TGTGCCAGCAGCTTATCGGACAGCTCCTACAATGAGCAGTTCTTC. The encoded protein is CASSLSDSSYNEQFF.

V and J are TRBV7-2 and TRBJ2-1, with 10 bases fitting TRBD2. The trim removed 1 base at V and 4 bases at J, leaving 13 bases unmatched. The CDR3 contains 19 residues. From germline, CDR1 is SGHTA and CDR2 FQGNSA. The CDR3 here is CASSLGTASGRSFYNEQFF. CDR3 nucleotide sequence: TGTGCCAGCAGCTTAGGGACGGCTAGCGGGAGATCCTTTTACAATGAGCAGTTCTTC. The complete variable domain, with remaining parts taken from reference TRBV7-2 and TRBJ2-1, reads GAGVSQSPSNKVTEKGKDVELRCDPISGHTALYWYRQSLGQGLEFLIYFQGNSAPDKSGLPSDRFSAERTGGSVSTLTIQRTQQEDSAVYLCASSLGTASGRSFYNEQFFGPGTRLTVL.

This chain uses TRBV19 with TRBJ2-2, with D perhaps TRBD1 (5 bases). This CDR3 region has 16 residues. Trimming took off 3 bases at V and 0 bases at J, with 11 bases between the two ends. Germline CDR1 LNHDA, CDR2 SQIVND (reference sequence). CDR3 loop: CASSIDRLPNTGELFF. DNA of the CDR3: TGTGCCAGTAGTATTGACAGACTCCCGAACACCGGGGAGCTGTTTTTT.

CDR3: CAISESKLPSDTQYF. As DNA, the CDR3 is TGTGCCATCAGTGAGTCGAAACTACCCTCGGATACGCAGTATTTT. This chain links TRBV10-3 with TRBJ2-3; D call uncertain. Germline assignment: CDR1 ENHRY and CDR2 SYGVKD. Deletions cut 0 bases from V and 6 bases from J, with 13 bases between. This CDR3 is built from 15 residues.

The chain carries TRBV28 and TRBJ1-2, with 9 positions matching TRBD1. The CDR3 is made up of 15 amino acids. V gave up 7 bases and J gave up 7 bases; unmatched junction bases: 13. Germline CDR1 reads MDHEN; CDR2 reads SYDVKM. In DNA form, the CDR3 reads TGTGCCAGCAATTCTTGGAACAGGGGGCGTATTGGCTACACCTTC. As protein: CASNSWNRGRIGYTF.

Worth noting for this clone: Different DNA sequences within this sample yield the same CDR3. The chain recombines TRBV5-1 with TRBJ2-1; TRBD2 aligns across 8 bases. CDR1 SGHRS and CDR2 YFSETQ come from the germline V gene. This CDR3 region has 15 residues. Trimming took 2 bases from V and 4 from J; bases not matched to a gene: 5. The CDR3 protein is CASSLSTSGYNEQFF. CDR3 in DNA: TGCGCCAGCAGCTTAAGTACTAGCGGTTACAATGAGCAGTTCTTC.

CDR3 region: CASTRTGTNYEQYF. CDR3 nucleotides: TGTGCCAGCACCCGGACAGGAACGAACTACGAGCAGTACTTC. The V gene is TRBV6-1, the J gene TRBJ2-7, with 7 positions matching TRBD1. Germline values: CDR1 MNHNS, CDR2 SASEGT. The trim removed 7 bases at V and 3 bases at J, leaving 9 bases unmatched. The CDR3 has 14 residues.

This clone appeared a single time. CDR3 region: CASSRRGGSPDEQYF. CDR3 nucleotides: TGTGCCAGCAGCCGCCGTGGCGGGAGCCCTGACGAGCAGTACTTC. The rearrangement uses TRBV7-2 and TRBJ2-7; TRBD2 matches at 7 bases. The CDR3 is 15 residues long. Unmatched junction bases numbered 12, after V lost 5 bases and J lost 5 bases. Germline CDR1 is SGHTA and CDR2 is FQGNSA.

This clone has only one observation. This sequence joins TRBV11-2 and TRBJ2-3; 11 nucleotides match TRBD2. In germline, CDR1 is SGHAT, CDR2 FQNNGV. The V gene end was trimmed by 4 bases and the J gene end by 5 bases; junction bases not matched to a gene: 2. The CDR3 is 14 residues long. This CDR3 reads CASSSGLAGDTQYF. DNA for the CDR3: TGTGCCAGCAGCTCTGGACTAGCGGGAGATACGCAGTATTTT.

The rearrangement links TRBV4-1 to TRBJ2-7; the D gene could be TRBD1 or TRBD2 (5 bases each). Between the trimmed V and J ends, which lost 2 bases and 6 bases, there was a span of 20 bases. Germline V lookup: CDR1 MGHRA, CDR2 YSYEKL. The CDR3 runs 16 residues. For the CDR3, the DNA is TGCGCCAGCAGCCAAACATACCAGGGAGTCGGGCCCGAGCAGTACTTC. As protein: CASSQTYQGVGPEQYF.